This T cell receptor beta chain was captured by sequencing in a study of a mutant IDH1 vaccine in newly diagnosed glioma (dated by TCRdb to 2020 to 2022). Regarding the research as a whole: Of the 32 patients who were treated, 62.5% were male and about 40% were female, and the mean age was roughly 40 years. Prior to enrollment, standard therapy consisting of radiotherapy alone, temozolomide alone, or radiochemotherapy with temozolomide had been administered to patients, with the combination being received by most patients. Longitudinal TCRB deep sequencing was done for 25 treated patients, wherever samples were available for exploratory analyses. Peripheral blood was collected at six visits: V03 (baseline), V05, V07, V10, V12 and V13.

Interpreted using the paper, the time point label stands for: baseline, week 1 (first vaccination visit). The sample's treatment or condition label, in plain terms: pre-vaccination baseline after standard-of-care therapy. Donors had newly diagnosed WHO grade 3 or 4 IDH1-mutant astrocytomas with loss of nuclear ATRX. The samples were drawn from NOA16, a multicentre, single-arm, open-label phase I trial in Germany that tested a mutant IDH1 peptide vaccine in humans for the first time. For immunogenicity testing, the blood drawn at visit V03 was used as the baseline sample. The DNeasy Blood and Tissue Kit was used to extract genomic DNA from EDTA blood for TCRB sequencing. The library came from the immunoSEQ multiplex PCR assay. Following the manufacturer's protocol, the hsTCRB Kit was used to amplify rearranged TCR beta chain sequences. Sequencing of TCRB libraries was carried out on an Illumina MiSeq. Per the original workflow: The proprietary platform of the kit vendor was used for demultiplexing, trimming and gene mapping. Held by TCRdb, this immuneACCESS table contains in-frame sequences only and omits some clones. Under half of the omission traces to an unresolved V gene where checked; the cause of the rest is unknown. V, J and clone size derive from that table, while D and trimming were established from the DNA sequence. The sample has about 88,000 clones on record, almost 85% of them singletons. 4.5% to 5.5% of the sample is in the top ten clones.

Worth noting for this clone: The clone's antigen remains unknown. Per-nucleotide qualities are absent, and no much larger clonotype sits a single base away.

The paper's findings and limits, for the study overall: It was noted by the authors that analyses of patient blood samples could not be reproduced owing to sample limitations. Selection of PBMC samples for TCRB deep sequencing was based on availability. No apparent relationship was observed between pseudoprogression and alterations in the top peripheral T cell clonotypes detected by TCRB sequencing. Across multiple MHC alleles, vaccine-induced immune responses were seen in roughly 93% of patients.

Here the sequenced sample was PBMCs, taken from a glioma patient treated with radiotherapy, temozolomide or both. The source is a man aged 35 to 55 with glioma. Some clones in this sample may be carry-over from other donors' samples.

CDR3 loop: CASRGRVEPQHF. DNA sequence: TGTGCCAGCAGGGGCAGGGTCGAGCCCCAGCATTTT. Rearrangement joined TRBV6-4 to TRBJ1-5; possibly the D gene is TRBD1, per 5 matching bases. Inclusive of the bounding cysteine and phenylalanine, the CDR3 is 12 residues long. Only the CDR3 region is kept as DNA, spanning 36 bases read in frame from base 1. Deletion took 6 bases off V and 8 bases off J, with a span of 11 bases between the germline ends. Sequences MRHNA (CDR1) and SNTAGT (CDR2) are obtained from the germline V gene.